This T cell receptor (beta chain) emerged from a study of T cell responses to AZD1222 COVID-19 vaccine. This CDR3 is 16 amino acids long. Germline V gene sequence: CDR1 SGHTA, CDR2 FQGTGA. V dropped 6 bases and J dropped 0 bases, with 17 bases sitting between them. Overall study findings and caveats: Spike-wide coverage was observed for vaccine-associated CD4 TCRs, with dominant responses at 160-218 and 743-854. Donor demographics were predominantly white British with a female majority; clonal diversity may be underestimated.

Data came from immunoSEQ multiplex PCR; TCRdb stores just in-frame clones and leaves some out. The table records 110,000 or so clones, approximately 91% of them present only once. Note on this clone: Its antigen is as yet unknown.

This TCR derives from an adult in good health. Sequencing used peripheral blood, obtained on day 0 of MenACWY control vaccination. The chain is built from TRBV7-3 and TRBJ1-1; D perhaps matches TRBD1 (5 bases). CDR3 sequence (DNA): TGTGCCAGCAGTCAAACTACGACAGTCATGAACACTGAAGCTTTCTTT. Its translation: CASSQTTTVMNTEAFF. The full variable domain, its missing parts supplied by reference TRBV7-3 and TRBJ1-1, is GAGVSQTPSNKVTEKGKYVELRCDPISGHTALYWYRQSLGQGPEFLIYFQGTGAADDSGLPNDRFFAVRPEGSVSTLKIQRTERGDSAVYLCASSQTTTVMNTEAFFGQGTRLTVV.